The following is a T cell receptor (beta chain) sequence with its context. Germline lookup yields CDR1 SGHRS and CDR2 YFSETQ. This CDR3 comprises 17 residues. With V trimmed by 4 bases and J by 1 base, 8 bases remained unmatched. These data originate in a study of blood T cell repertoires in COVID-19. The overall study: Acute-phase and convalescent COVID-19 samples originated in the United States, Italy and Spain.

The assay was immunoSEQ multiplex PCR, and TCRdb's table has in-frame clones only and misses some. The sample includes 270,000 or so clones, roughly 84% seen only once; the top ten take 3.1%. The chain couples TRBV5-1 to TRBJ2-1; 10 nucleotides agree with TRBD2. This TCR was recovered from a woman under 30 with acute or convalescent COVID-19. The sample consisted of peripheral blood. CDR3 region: CASSPAPGLASYNEQFF. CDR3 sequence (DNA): TGCGCCAGCAGCCCGGCCCCGGGACTAGCGTCCTACAATGAGCAGTTCTTC.